This is a list of T cell receptor beta chains from one sample in a study of cytomegalovirus exposure and HLA in healthy donors. Sequencing was performed with immunoSEQ multiplex PCR; in TCRdb, only in-frame clones are kept and a portion is missing. In the table there are about 170,000 clones, roughly 79% of which are singletons. Sequenced sample: PBMCs. These receptors were obtained from a woman in her thirties in good health and CMV-seropositive. The CDR3 runs from the conserved cysteine through the conserved F or W. The order of the fields is V gene, CDR3 length, D gene, J gene, clone size, CDR3 DNA, CDR3 protein. A D gene is named only where the DNA matches it firmly. Some rows mark clone size as missing; the rest say once, few, many or name a class of expanded clone.

>TRBV11-2|16|NA|TRBJ2-3|NA
TGTGCCAGCAGCTTAAGGCCTAGCCAAACCACAGATACGCAGTATTTT
CASSLRPSQTTDTQYF
>TRBV5-1|16|TRBD2|TRBJ2-3|NA
TGCGCCAGCAGCTCGCGGACTAGCGTCAGCACAGATACGCAGTATTTT
CASSSRTSVSTDTQYF
>TRBV27|15|TRBD2|TRBJ2-7|NA
TGTGCCAGCAGTTTATCGCGGGAGGTCGCCTACGAGCAGTACTTC
CASSLSREVAYEQYF
>TRBV6-5|13|NA|TRBJ2-7|few
TGTGCCAGCACCCCGGGACTCTCCTACGAGCAGTACTTC
CASTPGLSYEQYF
>TRBV4-3|18|NA|TRBJ2-2|NA
TGCGCCAGCAGCCACCACCCCATGGGGGGAAGAAAAAACGGGGAGCTGTTTTTT
CASSHHPMGGRKNGELFF
>TRBV19|13|NA|TRBJ1-1|NA
TGTGCCAGTAGTATGGGGGGGTGGACTGAAGCTTTCTTT
CASSMGGWTEAFF
>TRBV5-6|16|NA|TRBJ2-7|NA
TGTGCCAGCAGCTTCTACCCTTACGGATCCCACTACGAGCAGTACTTC
CASSFYPYGSHYEQYF
>TRBV30|12|TRBD1|TRBJ2-7|few
TGTGCCTGGAGGGACAGGTCCTACGAGCAGTACTTC
CAWRDRSYEQYF
>TRBV5-4|14|TRBD1|TRBJ2-5|NA
TGTGCCAGCAGCTTGGGACAGGGCCAAGAGACCCAGTACTTC
CASSLGQGQETQYF
>TRBV7-2|13|NA|TRBJ1-2|NA
TGTGCCAGCAGCCGACAGACTAACTATGGCTACACCTTC
CASSRQTNYGYTF
>TRBV5-4|15|TRBD1|TRBJ1-2|once
TGTGCCAGCAGCTTGCCAGGGGGCTTGGGATATGGCTACACCTTC
CASSLPGGLGYGYTF
>TRBV14|17|NA|TRBJ1-3|once
TGTGCCAGCAGCCAAGATCCCAGGGGCCTCTCTGGAAACACCATATATTTT
CASSQDPRGLSGNTIYF
>TRBV15|15|NA|TRBJ2-3|NA
TGTGCCACCAGCAGAGACAGGGTTGTGACAGATACGCAGTATTTT
CATSRDRVVTDTQYF
>TRBV27|14|NA|TRBJ1-4|NA
TGTGCCAGCAGCACGATCCCAGGGAAAGAAAAACTGTTTTTT
CASSTIPGKEKLFF
>TRBV28|14|TRBD1|TRBJ1-1|few
TGTGCCAGCAACTGGGACAGGGGACGAACTGAAGCTTTCTTT
CASNWDRGRTEAFF
>TRBV11-3|11|NA|TRBJ1-1|NA
TGTGCCAGCAGCCCGTACACTGAAGCTTTCTTT
CASSPYTEAFF
>TRBV9|14|NA|TRBJ2-5|once
TGTGCCAGCAGCCCCCGATCCGCGGGGGAGACCCAGTACTTC
CASSPRSAGETQYF
>TRBV19|14|TRBD1|TRBJ1-2|few
TGTGCCAGTAGTCTTGGACAGGGGGACTATGGCTACACCTTC
CASSLGQGDYGYTF
>TRBV18|14|NA|TRBJ1-5|few
TGTGCCAGCTCACCCAGGACAGATAATCAGCCCCAGCATTTT
CASSPRTDNQPQHF
>TRBV6-4|15|NA|TRBJ2-7|NA
TGTGCCAGCAGTGAGGAGGGTCAGGGCTCCTACGAGCAGTACTTC
CASSEEGQGSYEQYF
>TRBV27|13|NA|TRBJ1-1|NA
TGTGCCAGCAGTTTATCGGTCCGGGTACGGGCTTTCTTT
CASSLSVRVRAFF
>TRBV9|12|TRBD2|TRBJ2-1|NA
TGTGCCAGCGGAGCGGGGGGGCGCGAGCAGTTCTTC
CASGAGGREQFF
>TRBV7-9|15|TRBD2|TRBJ2-2|NA
TGTGCCAGCAGCTTTAGCGGGAGGAACACCGGGGAGCTGTTTTTT
CASSFSGRNTGELFF
>TRBV29-1|14|NA|TRBJ1-2|once
TGCAGCGTTGATGAAGCGGCGTTGGGAGATGGCTACACCTTC
CSVDEAALGDGYTF
>TRBV29-1|13|TRBD1|TRBJ2-3|NA
TGCAGCGTTGAGGACAGGGGAGGAGATACGCAGTATTTT
CSVEDRGGDTQYF
>TRBV5-1|15|TRBD1|TRBJ2-3|NA
TGCGCCAGCAGCCTTGACAGGGCGATCACAGATACGCAGTATTTT
CASSLDRAITDTQYF
>TRBV7-2|15|NA|TRBJ1-6|NA
TGTGCCAGCAGCTCCTATAGCTCCTATAATTCACCCCTCCACTTT
CASSSYSSYNSPLHF
>TRBV4-3|17|TRBD1|TRBJ2-7|NA
TGCGCCAGCAGCCATTCAAAACAGGGGAAAAGTCGCTACGAGCAGTACTTC
CASSHSKQGKSRYEQYF
>TRBV9|15|TRBD2|TRBJ2-3|NA
TGTGCCAGCTCTACTAGCGGTACCCTAAAAGATACGCAGTATTTT
CASSTSGTLKDTQYF
>TRBV11-2|16|NA|TRBJ2-1|NA
TGTGCCAGCAGCCCTTATTTTACTAGCTCCTACAATGAGCAGTTCTTC
CASSPYFTSSYNEQFF
>TRBV28|17|TRBD1|TRBJ1-3|NA
TGTGCCAGCAGTGCCCGGGACAGGGAATTCTCTGGAAACACCATATATTTT
CASSARDREFSGNTIYF
>TRBV10-3|17|NA|TRBJ2-2|NA
TGTGCCATCAGTGAGTCCGAGGGATCCCCGAACACCGGGGAGCTGTTTTTT
CAISESEGSPNTGELFF
>TRBV28|15|TRBD1|TRBJ1-1|NA
TGTGCCAGCAGTTCGGGACAGTTCATGAACACTGAAGCTTTCTTT
CASSSGQFMNTEAFF
>TRBV5-5|14|NA|TRBJ1-3|NA
TGTGCCAGCAGCTTTGAGGGCCAGGGAAACACCATATATTTT
CASSFEGQGNTIYF
>TRBV4-3|16|NA|TRBJ2-6|NA
TGCGCCAGCAGCCAAGATAGCAGGGCTGGGGCCAACGTCCTGACTTTC
CASSQDSRAGANVLTF
>TRBV19|14|NA|TRBJ2-3|NA
TGTGCCAGTAGTACCCAAAGCCCCACAGATACGCAGTATTTT
CASSTQSPTDTQYF
>TRBV7-2|15|TRBD2|TRBJ2-2|NA
TGTGCCAGCAGATTAGCGGGGGCGGGCACCGGGGAGCTGTTTTTT
CASRLAGAGTGELFF
>TRBV7-7|14|NA|TRBJ2-2|NA
TGTGCCAGCAGCTACCAGGGGATCGGCGGGGAGCTGTTTTTT
CASSYQGIGGELFF
>TRBV25-1|15|TRBD1|TRBJ1-1|once
TGTGCCAGCAAAGAGACAGGGGGCCGGAACACTGAAGCTTTCTTT
CASKETGGRNTEAFF
>TRBV5-1|15|TRBD2|TRBJ2-1|NA
TGCGCCAGCAGCTCGGGACTAGCGGAAATCGATGAGCAGTTCTTC
CASSSGLAEIDEQFF
>TRBV9|14|NA|TRBJ1-2|once
TGTGCCAGCAGCCTTTCCGGGGGGAACTATGGCTACACCTTC
CASSLSGGNYGYTF
>TRBV6-1|16|TRBD1|TRBJ1-5|NA
TGTGCCAGCAGTGCGGACAGGGGGCACAGCAATCAGCCCCAGCATTTT
CASSADRGHSNQPQHF
>TRBV19|13|NA|TRBJ2-1|NA
TGTGCCAGTAGCCCGGGACTGTTAAATGAGCAGTTCTTC
CASSPGLLNEQFF
>TRBV10-2|15|NA|TRBJ1-1|NA
TGCGCCAGCAGTGTTTTATGGGGGCTGAACACTGAAGCTTTCTTT
CASSVLWGLNTEAFF
>TRBV7-9|19|TRBD1|TRBJ1-5|NA
TGTTCCAGCAGCTTAGGTGGTAGAGGGGGCGAGTTTAAGAATCAGCCCCAGCATTTT
CSSSLGGRGGEFKNQPQHF
>TRBV28|15|NA|TRBJ1-4|NA
TGTGCCAGCAGTATCCCCCAGGAAGCTAATGAAAAACTGTTTTTT
CASSIPQEANEKLFF
>TRBV30|14|NA|TRBJ2-3|NA
TGTGCCTGGAGTGTACGGGAGTTGGGAGATACGCAGTATTTT
CAWSVRELGDTQYF
>TRBV5-4|14|NA|TRBJ1-1|NA
TGTGCCAGCGGTCGGGAGGGATTAAACACTGAAGCTTTCTTT
CASGREGLNTEAFF
>TRBV28|12|TRBD1|TRBJ1-2|NA
TGTGCCAGCAGCCCCACAGGGGAAGGCTACACCTTC
CASSPTGEGYTF
>TRBV5-1|16|NA|TRBJ1-1|few
TGCGCCAGCAGCTCGGCCTGGGGGGGGACGAACACTGAAGCTTTCTTT
CASSSAWGGTNTEAFF
>TRBV7-9|14|TRBD2|TRBJ2-7|NA
TGTGCCAGCAGCTTAGAAGGGAGGGTCTACGAGCAGTACTTC
CASSLEGRVYEQYF
>TRBV6-1|15|NA|TRBJ1-5|NA
TGTGCCAGCAGTCTGTCCGGGTTCAGCAATCAGCCCCAGCATTTT
CASSLSGFSNQPQHF
>TRBV7-9|14|TRBD1|TRBJ2-1|once
TGTGCCAGCAGCGACGGACAGGGTATAAATGAGCAGTTCTTC
CASSDGQGINEQFF
>TRBV7-9|14|NA|TRBJ2-5|NA
TGTGCCAGCAGCCCGAACCCAATACGGGAGACCCAGTACTTC
CASSPNPIRETQYF
>TRBV9|15|NA|TRBJ2-3|NA
TGTGCCAGCAGCGTAGATTCTAGTTCTTCAAATACGCAGTATTTT
CASSVDSSSSNTQYF